One and the same sample provided the 30 T cell receptor beta chains below, sequenced in a study of blood T cell repertoires in COVID-19. Generated by immunoSEQ multiplex PCR, the TCRdb table keeps only in-frame clones and is missing some. The table lists 130,000 to 150,000 clones, 75% to 90% of them singletons. Material for sequencing was peripheral blood. These receptors came from a human donor in a cohort sampled during active COVID-19.

The chain is built from TRBV30 and TRBJ1-1; TRBD1 might be the D (6 bases). Germline loops: CDR1 GTSNPN, CDR2 SVGIG (reference sequence). V lost 0 bases, J lost 4 bases, and 9 bases lay in between. The CDR3 is made up of 13 amino acids. CDR3 nucleotides: TGTGCCTGGAGTGTTGCGGGGGCCACTGAAGCTTTCTTT. Encoded protein: CAWSVAGATEAFF.

The chain couples TRBV27 to TRBJ2-3, with D possibly being TRBD2 (5 bases). This CDR3 spans 14 amino acids. The V and J ends lost 2 bases and 0 bases respectively, with 6 bases between them. CDR1 is MNHEY and CDR2 is SMNVEV in the germline V gene (reference sequence). CDR3 coding DNA: TGTGCCAGCAGTTTACGGGGTAGCACAGATACGCAGTATTTT. Protein product: CASSLRGSTDTQYF.

The chain carries TRBV4-1 and TRBJ1-2; maybe TRBD1 (6 bases). The CDR3 is 14 amino acids. Germline V gene sequence: CDR1 MGHRA, CDR2 YSYEKL. V was trimmed by 1 base and J by 8 bases, leaving 14 bases between them. In DNA, the CDR3 is TGCGCCAGCAGCCAAGGACAGGCCACGGGGGGCTACACCTTC. This translates into CASSQGQATGGYTF.

This chain links TRBV19 with TRBJ2-7; 10 bases match TRBD1. In germline, CDR1 is LNHDA, CDR2 SQIVND (reference sequence). The CDR3 covers 15 residues. With 6 bases clipped from V and 3 bases from J, the junction kept 8 bases outside the gene matches. CDR3 sequence reads: CASSPGQGSFYEQYF. Here the CDR3 DNA reads TGTGCCAGTAGCCCGGGACAGGGGAGTTTCTACGAGCAGTACTTC.

V usage is TRBV6-5 and J usage is TRBJ1-2; D gene unclear. The CDR3 is 14 residues long. Germline V gives CDR1 MNHEY, CDR2 SVGAGI. Trimming pared 7 bases from V and 5 bases from J, leaving 17 bases between. CDR3 in DNA: TGTGCCAGCACATCCCCCCGGGGTGGGTATGGCTACACCTTC. Translating gives CASTSPRGGYGYTF.

The gene calls are TRBV6-2 or TRBV6-3 and TRBJ2-2; unclear D gene. Germline V gene data show CDR1 as MNHEY and CDR2 as SVGEGT. V lost 5 bases and J 2 bases, leaving 6 bases between the germline ends. The CDR3 runs 13 residues. The CDR3 coding sequence is TGTGCCAGCAGTCCCACAAACACCGGGGAGCTGTTTTTT. This codes for CASSPTNTGELFF.

The V and J genes are TRBV2 and TRBJ2-3; 13 bases line up with TRBD2. The CDR3 has 15 residues. Losses at the gene ends were 8 bases for V and 6 bases for J; bases not matched to a gene: 8. CDR1 and CDR2 (germline): SNHLY, FYNNEI. CDR3 sequence: CASQEGLAGPDTQYF. The CDR3 nucleotides read TGTGCCAGCCAGGAGGGACTAGCGGGACCGGATACGCAGTATTTT. The entire variable domain, with the rest obtained from reference TRBV2 and TRBJ2-3, is as follows: EPEVTQTPSHQVTQMGQEVILRCVPISNHLYFYWYRQILGQKVEFLVSFYNNEISEKSEIFDDQFSVERPDGSNFTLKIRSTKLEDSAMYFCASQEGLAGPDTQYFGPGTRLTVL.

The CDR3 nucleotides are TGTGCCAGCAGCCCGCAGACAGGGGGCGGGAAGACCCAGTACTTC. Translating gives CASSPQTGGGKTQYF. The chain carries TRBV7-8 and TRBJ2-5; 10 bases align to TRBD1. Per germline, CDR1 SGHVS and CDR2 FQNEAQ. CDR3 length equals 15 residues. Trimming cost V 5 bases and J 6 bases; bases outside gene matches: 9.

The chain combines TRBV6-1 with TRBJ1-5; TRBD1 is a possible D gene (5 bases). CDR3 length equals 16 residues. Trimming left V 0 bases short and J 3 bases short, with 12 bases between. Germline CDR1 and CDR2: MNHNS and SASEGT. The CDR3, as DNA: TGTGCCAGCAGTGAAGCGCTGACAGCTTTCAATCAGCCCCAGCATTTT. Encoded protein: CASSEALTAFNQPQHF.

The chain recombines TRBV28 with TRBJ1-4; possibly TRBD1 for D (6 bases). Trimming removed 6 bases at V and 0 bases at J, with 11 bases between. CDR1 is MDHEN, CDR2 SYDVKM, per germline. The CDR3 has 15 amino acids. The CDR3 nucleotides read TGTGCCAGCAGCAACAGACAGGCAACTAATGAAAAACTGTTTTTT. Protein: CASSNRQATNEKLFF.

This chain uses TRBV2 with TRBJ2-3; 10 nucleotides agree with TRBD2. The CDR3 covers 14 residues. Germline loops: CDR1 SNHLY, CDR2 FYNNEI. J was trimmed by 4 bases and V by 2 bases; bases with no gene match: 0. The CDR3 protein is CASSESGGADTQYF. In nucleotides, the CDR3 is TGTGCCAGCAGTGAAAGCGGGGGGGCAGATACGCAGTATTTT. Filled out from reference TRBV2 and TRBJ2-3, the complete variable domain reads EPEVTQTPSHQVTQMGQEVILRCVPISNHLYFYWYRQILGQKVEFLVSFYNNEISEKSEIFDDQFSVERPDGSNFTLKIRSTKLEDSAMYFCASSESGGADTQYFGPGTRLTVL.

The chain recombines TRBV19 with TRBJ2-7; 12 bases fit TRBD1. The CDR3 has 15 amino acids. Germline V CDR1 and CDR2: LNHDA, SQIVND (reference sequence). J gave up 5 bases and V 3 bases, and 5 bases lay outside the gene matches. The CDR3 sequence: CASSISGTGGHEQYF. The CDR3 DNA sequence: TGTGCCAGTAGTATTTCAGGGACAGGGGGCCACGAGCAGTACTTC.

The chain has TRBV27 and TRBJ2-2; 7 bases line up with TRBD2. J gave up 4 bases and V 5 bases, and 7 bases lay outside the gene matches. The CDR3 has 15 amino acids. Germline CDR1 and CDR2: MNHEY and SMNVEV (reference sequence). The chain's CDR3 is CASSPGLGRTGELFF. In DNA form, the CDR3 reads TGTGCCAGCAGTCCTGGACTAGGTCGCACCGGGGAGCTGTTTTTT.

This sequence joins TRBV19 and TRBJ1-1; 7 positions match TRBD1. V shed 7 bases and J 2 bases; nucleotides not matched to a gene: 10. The CDR3 has 15 residues. Germline V gene sequence: CDR1 LNHDA, CDR2 SQIVND (reference sequence). This CDR3 reads CASKHPGQSNTEAFF. The CDR3 region has the DNA TGTGCCAGTAAACATCCGGGACAGAGCAACACTGAAGCTTTCTTT.

The chain links TRBV5-8 to TRBJ2-5; 10 bases fit TRBD1. Germline V gene sequence: CDR1 SGHTS, CDR2 YDEGEE. The CDR3 has 14 residues. V dropped 4 bases and J dropped 2; count of bases not matched to a gene: 2. The CDR3 reads CASSQGQGQETQYF. CDR3 DNA sequence: TGTGCCAGCAGCCAGGGACAGGGGCAAGAGACCCAGTACTTC.

The V and J genes are TRBV20-1 and TRBJ1-1; D unclear. This CDR3 spans 9 amino acids. V shed 3 bases and J shed 7 bases, with 3 bases lying between them. Germline V gene sequence: CDR1 DFQATT, CDR2 SNEGSKA (reference sequence). This CDR3 reads CSASFEAFF. The CDR3 DNA reads TGCAGTGCTAGCTTTGAAGCTTTCTTT.

CDR3 sequence (DNA): TGTGCCAGCAGCGTAGGCGGGAGGGGCACGAGCAATGAGCAGTTCTTC. This gives the protein CASSVGGRGTSNEQFF. The chain links TRBV9 to TRBJ2-1; 9 bases agree with TRBD2. This CDR3 has 16 residues. The germline gives CDR1 SGDLS, CDR2 YYNGEE. Germline trimming cut 0 bases from V and 6 bases from J; bases unmatched to any gene: 7.

The chain has TRBV21-1 and TRBJ2-7; the table calls TRBD2, which could not be checked here. TRBV21-1 is deemed a pseudogene. CDR3 length equals 13 residues. The CDR3 sequence is CASSDYSSYEQYV. CDR3 sequence (DNA): TGTGCCAGCAGCGACTACAGCTCCTACGAGCAGTACGTC.

This clone has only one observation. The chain employs TRBV19 and TRBJ1-1; 8 bases align to TRBD1. CDR1 LNHDA and CDR2 SQIVND come from the germline V gene (reference sequence). This CDR3 is built from 14 residues. J was trimmed by 4 bases and V by 4 bases; bases with no gene match: 5. The CDR3 nucleotides read TGTGCCAGTAGTACCAGACAGGGGAGCACTGAAGCTTTCTTT. It is translated as CASSTRQGSTEAFF.

The V gene is TRBV7-3, the J gene TRBJ2-1, with D hard to call. The V and J ends lost 2 bases and 9 bases respectively, with 8 bases between them. The germline gives CDR1 SGHTA, CDR2 FQGTGA. The CDR3 has 12 residues. The CDR3 sequence: CASSLGLGEQFF. CDR3 DNA sequence: TGTGCCAGCAGCTTAGGTCTCGGTGAGCAGTTCTTC.

The gene calls are TRBV28 and TRBJ2-2; 10 bases align to TRBD1. This CDR3 is 17 amino acids long. CDR1 and CDR2 from the germline V gene are MDHEN and SYDVKM. The V segment lost 3 bases and the J segment 5 bases; nucleotides outside the gene matches: 9. The chain's CDR3 is CASSFPSGTGVTGELFF. In DNA, the CDR3 is TGTGCCAGCAGTTTCCCCTCCGGGACAGGGGTGACCGGGGAGCTGTTTTTT.

The genes are TRBV19 and TRBJ1-4; D gene unclear. Germline CDR1 and CDR2: LNHDA and SQIVND (reference sequence). This CDR3 has 14 amino acids. The ends were cut back, 3 bases at V and 4 bases at J, with 9 bases in the middle. CDR3 sequence: CASSILSFNEKLFF. CDR3 bases: TGTGCCAGTAGTATTTTGTCTTTTAATGAAAAACTGTTTTTT.

This chain uses TRBV6-5 with TRBJ1-4; TRBD1 aligns across 8 bases. V shed 6 bases, J shed 8 bases, and the junction held 11 bases outside the gene matches. The CDR3 runs to 15 residues. CDR1 MNHEY and CDR2 SVGAGI come from the germline V gene. This CDR3 is CASRPTDRGREKLFF. CDR3 DNA sequence: TGTGCCAGCAGACCTACCGACAGGGGTAGAGAAAAACTGTTTTTT.

The chain combines TRBV9 with TRBJ2-5; the D gene is possibly TRBD2 (5 bases). V was shortened by 4 bases and J by 1 base, with 11 bases between the two germline ends. The germline gives CDR1 SGDLS, CDR2 YYNGEE. The CDR3 is made up of 14 amino acids. The CDR3 is CASSRLAIQETQYF. CDR3 nucleotide sequence: TGTGCCAGCAGCCGTCTAGCAATCCAAGAGACCCAGTACTTC.

The chain joins TRBV30 to TRBJ2-1; D uncertain. V gave up 3 bases and J gave up 4 bases, with 4 bases separating them. The CDR3 totals 11 residues. Germline V gene sequence: CDR1 GTSNPN, CDR2 SVGIG (reference sequence). CDR3 loop: CAWSQYNEQFF. The CDR3 coding sequence is TGTGCCTGGAGCCAATACAATGAGCAGTTCTTC. Full variable domain (rest looked up from reference TRBV30 and TRBJ2-1): SQTIHQWPATLVQPVGSPLSLECTVEGTSNPNLYWYRQAAGRGLQLLFYSVGIGQISSEVPQNLSASRPQDRQFILSSKKLLLSDSGFYLCAWSQYNEQFFGPGTRLTVL.

The CDR3 region is CASSQQLAWDTIYF. CDR3 in DNA: TGTGCCAGCAGTCAACAGTTGGCTTGGGACACCATATATTTT. This chain uses TRBV28 with TRBJ1-3; D uncertain. CDR1 and CDR2 (germline): MDHEN, SYDVKM. V lost 5 bases to trimming and J lost 8 bases, with 16 bases between them. This CDR3 comprises 14 residues.

This sequence joins TRBV5-8 and TRBJ1-4, with D maybe TRBD1 (6 bases). The germline V gene encodes CDR1 SGHTS and CDR2 YDEGEE. Trimming cost V 7 bases and J 3 bases, with 13 bases left between them. This CDR3 spans 14 amino acids. CDR3 DNA sequence: TGTGCCAGCTCCCCAGGGGCATCTAATGAAAAACTGTTTTTT. Translated, it gives CASSPGASNEKLFF.

At least ten counts were recorded for this clone. The chain employs TRBV19 and TRBJ1-5; D ambiguous. V lost 3 bases, J lost 3 bases, and 12 bases lay in between. The CDR3 has 15 residues. Germline V gene lookup returns CDR1 LNHDA and CDR2 SQIVND (reference sequence). CDR3 amino acids: CASSISQYDNQPQHF. The DNA for the CDR3 is TGTGCCAGTAGTATTTCGCAGTATGACAATCAGCCCCAGCATTTT.

This clone was recorded many times. The rearrangement joins TRBV27 to TRBJ2-7; D is possibly TRBD2 (5 bases). The CDR3 is 13 residues long. V was shortened by 5 bases and J by 3 bases, with 11 bases between the two germline ends. Per germline, CDR1 MNHEY and CDR2 SMNVEV (reference sequence). The CDR3 reads CASSVGRDYEQYF. For the CDR3, the DNA is TGTGCCAGCAGTGTCGGACGGGACTACGAGCAGTACTTC.

The gene calls are TRBV5-1 and TRBJ2-7; D unresolved. This CDR3 comprises 15 residues. The germline V and J ends were trimmed by 4 bases and 0 bases, with 14 bases remaining between them. Germline V gene sequence: CDR1 SGHRS, CDR2 YFSETQ. The CDR3 bases are TGCGCCAGCAGCATTCCTCGCGGAGACTCCTACGAGCAGTACGTC. It specifies CASSIPRGDSYEQYV.